These 15 T cell receptor beta chains were sequenced from one sample in a study of CD8 T cells in Susac syndrome (dated by TCRdb to the late 2010s). Library creation used the immunoSEQ multiplex PCR assay. RNA was extracted with the RNeasy kit and roughly 0.5 to 1 ug was reverse transcribed using random hexamers. Using fastp trimming at Q25 and MiXCR clonotype assembly, TCRdb reanalyzed the public sequencing data and kept in-frame beta chains. For every CDR3 protein sequence, its rows merge into one entry that carries the most common genes and DNA. For this sample the table gives about 150,000 distinct CDR3 sequences, of which 85% to 95% were detected only once. In total, the top ten clones hold about 0.17% of the sample. The specimen was CD4+ T cells from PBMCs. The receptors stem from a human donor with Susac syndrome.

The chain links TRBV5-1 to TRBJ1-2, with 9 bases lining up with TRBD1. This CDR3 comprises 13 residues. Germline V gene data show CDR1 as SGHRS and CDR2 as YFSETQ. Losses at the gene ends were 4 bases for V and 8 bases for J; bases not matched to a gene: 6. The DNA for the CDR3 is TGCGCCAGCAGCCCGGGACAGGGCCTCGGCTACACCTTC. Translation gives CASSPGQGLGYTF.

The chain is built from TRBV29-1 and TRBJ2-5, with a weak D call TRBD2 (7 bases). With 7 bases removed from V and 2 bases from J, the gap between germline ends came to 14 bases. The CDR3 consists of 13 residues. Germline CDR1 SQVTM, CDR2 ANQGSEA. The CDR3 is CSGGGGPQETQYF. CDR3 sequence (DNA): TGCAGCGGTGGGGGGGGGCCGCAAGAGACCCAGTACTTC. The variable domain in full, completed from reference TRBV29-1 and TRBJ2-5, reads SAVISQKPSRDICQRGTSLTIQCQVDSQVTMMFWYRQQPGQSLTLIATANQGSEATYESGFVIDKFPISRPNLTFSTLTVSNMSPEDSSIYLCSGGGGPQETQYFGPGTRLLVL.

J is TRBJ2-3 and V is TRBV5-4; D is unclear. Germline CDR1 and CDR2: SGHNT and YYREEE (reference sequence). This CDR3 contains 13 residues. V lost 3 bases to trimming and J lost 1 base, with 6 bases between them. CDR3 in DNA: TGTGCCAGCAGCTCCCGGGGCACAGATACGCAGTATTTT. As protein: CASSSRGTDTQYF.

The DNA of the CDR3 is TGTGCCAGCTCGCGTGCGGGGGTCAACACTGAAGCTTTCTTT. It yields the protein CASSRAGVNTEAFF. The rearrangement uses TRBV2 and TRBJ1-1, with D perhaps TRBD1 (5 bases). The CDR3 consists of 14 residues. The V end lost 8 bases, the J end lost 2 bases, and 15 bases lay between the germline ends. The germline gives CDR1 SNHLY, CDR2 FYNNEI.

The rearrangement uses TRBV12-3 or TRBV12-4 and TRBJ2-7; D may be TRBD1 or TRBD2 (5 bases each). Trimming took off 6 bases at V and 3 bases at J, with 9 bases between the two ends. There are 12 residues in the CDR3. CDR3 residues: CASRRGVYEQYF. The CDR3 DNA sequence: TGTGCCAGCAGGAGGGGAGTCTACGAGCAGTACTTC.

This clonotype has only a few counts. This chain joins TRBV20-1 and TRBJ1-6; weak D call: TRBD1 (5 bases). The CDR3 is made up of 12 amino acids. The V gene's germline CDR1 is DFQATT and CDR2 SNEGSKA (reference sequence). V was shortened by 5 bases and J by 14 bases, with 16 bases between the two germline ends. As DNA, the CDR3 is TGCAGTGCTCTGATAGGACAATTCACCCTCCACTTT. Its translation is CSALIGQFTLHF.

V usage is TRBV9 and J usage is TRBJ1-1; D unclear. V lost 0 bases and J lost 0, with 9 bases in between. CDR3 length equals 15 residues. Germline V gene data show CDR1 as SGDLS and CDR2 as YYNGEE. The CDR3 is CASSVGSTLNTEAFF. CDR3 DNA sequence: TGTGCCAGCAGCGTAGGCTCGACATTGAACACTGAAGCTTTCTTT. Full variable domain (outside the CDR3, taken from reference TRBV9 and TRBJ1-1): DSGVTQTPKHLITATGQRVTLRCSPRSGDLSVYWYQQSLDQGLQFLIQYYNGEERAKGNILERFSAQQFPDLHSELNLSSLELGDSALYFCASSVGSTLNTEAFFGQGTRLTVV.

V usage is TRBV20-1 and J usage is TRBJ2-1; D is uncertain. Germline CDR1 is DFQATT and CDR2 is SNEGSKA (reference sequence). The CDR3 has 14 residues. V was pared by 0 bases and J by 6 bases, with 12 bases between. CDR3 in DNA: TGCAGTGCTAGAGATCTTCGGGTGACCAATGAGCAGTTCTTC. It translates to CSARDLRVTNEQFF.

This chain links TRBV20-1 with TRBJ2-3, with TRBD1 matching 7 bases. The CDR3 sequence is 13 residues long. V was clipped by 5 bases and J by 0 bases; unmatched bases: 2. CDR1 is DFQATT and CDR2 is SNEGSKA in the germline V gene (reference sequence). The CDR3 here is CSAPGGSTDTQYF. Written as DNA, the CDR3 is TGCAGTGCTCCAGGGGGTAGCACAGATACGCAGTATTTT.

The chain carries TRBV6-5 and TRBJ1-3, with no clear D. The V and J ends lost 6 bases and 0 bases respectively, with 12 bases between them. The germline gives CDR1 MNHEY, CDR2 SVGAGI. The CDR3 consists of 15 residues. This CDR3 reads CASSLGTNSGNTIYF. CDR3 in DNA: TGTGCCAGCAGCCTTGGAACAAACTCTGGAAACACCATATATTTT.

The chain carries TRBV19 and TRBJ1-2; D is possibly TRBD1 (5 bases). The CDR3 covers 14 residues. Germline V CDR1 and CDR2: LNHDA, SQIVND (reference sequence). V was pared by 5 bases and J by 2 bases, with 12 bases between. CDR3 sequence reads: CASSPQDSNYGYTF. The CDR3 coding sequence is TGTGCCAGTAGTCCACAAGACAGCAACTATGGCTACACCTTC.

The chain couples TRBV20-1 to TRBJ2-5, with D perhaps assigned TRBD1 or TRBD2 (6 bases each). This CDR3 contains 11 residues. Per germline, CDR1 DFQATT and CDR2 SNEGSKA (reference sequence). With 8 bases removed from V and 5 bases from J, the gap between germline ends came to 12 bases. CDR3 nucleotide sequence: TGCAGTCCCAAAGGGGGGGAGACCCAGTACTTC. As protein: CSPKGGETQYF.

The gene calls are TRBV13 and TRBJ2-5; 7 nucleotides agree with TRBD2. Germline-derived CDR1 and CDR2 are PRHDT and FYEKMQ (reference sequence). The CDR3 consists of 14 residues. V lost 5 bases and J lost 5; bases outside the gene matches: 8. The CDR3 nucleotides read TGTGCCAGCAGCCCCACGGACGGGGGGGAGACCCAGTACTTC. Translated: CASSPTDGGETQYF.

This sequence joins TRBV18 and TRBJ1-1; 7 bases fit TRBD1. Germline values: CDR1 KGHSH, CDR2 LQKENI. The CDR3 is 12 residues long. The V segment lost 9 bases and the J segment 8 bases; nucleotides outside the gene matches: 9. The CDR3 loop is CASRGRVLEAFF. Here the CDR3 DNA reads TGTGCCAGTAGGGGGCGAGTTCTCGAAGCTTTCTTT. Using reference TRBV18 and TRBJ1-1 for the parts outside the CDR3, the full variable domain is NAGVMQNPRHLVRRRGQEARLRCSPMKGHSHVYWYRQLPEEGLKFMVYLQKENIIDESGMPKERFSAEFPKEGPSILRIQQVVRGDSAAYFCASRGRVLEAFFGQGTRLTVV.

This chain joins TRBV29-1 and TRBJ1-1; the D gene is possibly TRBD1 (6 bases). Germline V gene lookup returns CDR1 SQVTM and CDR2 ANQGSEA. The V end lost 5 bases, the J end lost 5 bases, and 18 bases lay between the germline ends. The CDR3 sequence is 14 residues long. CDR3 loop: CSVLGGAGWTEAFF. For the CDR3, the DNA is TGCAGCGTTCTTGGGGGGGCGGGCTGGACTGAAGCTTTCTTT.